This TCR beta chain was sequenced in a study of CD8 T cells in Susac syndrome. The CDR3 contains 12 residues. Germline CDR1 is MNHEY and CDR2 is SVGAGI. V was clipped by 4 bases and J by 8 bases, with 11 bases between them. Reverse transcription of roughly 0.5 to 1 ug RNA was carried out with random hexamers. The amplification used immunoSEQ multiplex PCR on TCR beta CDR3; it spanned 54 Vbeta and 13 Jbeta. TCRdb redid the calling of the immunoSEQ multiplex PCR reads with MiXCR, one entry per CDR3 protein. The sample gives tens of thousands of distinct CDR3 sequences, 94% of which show up once; around 0.27% is in the top ten. As controls, healthy donors matched for age and sex were used. Bulk CD8+ and CD4+ cells came from magnetic negative isolation; CD8+ TEMRA by FACS.

The TCR sequence derives from a human donor in good health. V is TRBV6-5 and J is TRBJ1-2; maybe TRBD1 (6 bases). Sequencing was carried out using CD8+ T cells from PBMCs. The CDR3 nucleotides read TGTGCCAGCAGTTCGGGACAACGGGGCTACACCTTC. Protein: CASSSGQRGYTF.